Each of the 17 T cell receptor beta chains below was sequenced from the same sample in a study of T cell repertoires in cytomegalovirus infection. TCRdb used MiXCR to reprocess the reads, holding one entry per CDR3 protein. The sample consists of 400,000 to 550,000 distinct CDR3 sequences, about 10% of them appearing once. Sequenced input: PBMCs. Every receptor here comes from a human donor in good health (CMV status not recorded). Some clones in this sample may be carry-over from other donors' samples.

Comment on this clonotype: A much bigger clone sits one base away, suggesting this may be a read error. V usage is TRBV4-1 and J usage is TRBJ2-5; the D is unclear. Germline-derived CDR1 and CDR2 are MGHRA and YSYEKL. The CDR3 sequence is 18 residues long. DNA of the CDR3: TGTGCCGGCAGCCAGACCGCTGAGGCCTTGATGACGGGAGAGACCCAGTACTTC. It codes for CAGSQTAEALMTGETQYF.

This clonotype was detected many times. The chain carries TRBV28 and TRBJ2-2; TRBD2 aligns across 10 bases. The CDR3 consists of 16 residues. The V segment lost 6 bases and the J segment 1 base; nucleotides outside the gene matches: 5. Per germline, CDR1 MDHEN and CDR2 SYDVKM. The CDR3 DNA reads TGTGCCAGCAGAACACGGACTAGCGGGAACACCGGGGAGCTGTTTTTT. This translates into CASRTRTSGNTGELFF.

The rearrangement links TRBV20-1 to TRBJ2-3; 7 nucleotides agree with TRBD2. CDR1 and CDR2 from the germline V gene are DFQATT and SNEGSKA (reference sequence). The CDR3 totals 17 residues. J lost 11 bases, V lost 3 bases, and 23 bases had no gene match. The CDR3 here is CSASVWDSFSGGYGQYF. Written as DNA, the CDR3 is TGCAGTGCTAGCGTCTGGGACTCCTTCTCGGGAGGCTATGGGCAGTATTTT.

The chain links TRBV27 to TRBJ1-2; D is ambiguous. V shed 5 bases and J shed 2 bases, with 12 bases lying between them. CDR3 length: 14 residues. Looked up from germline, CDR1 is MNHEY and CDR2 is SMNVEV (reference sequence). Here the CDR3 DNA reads TGTGCCAGCAGTCCCGCCCCTTCGAACTATGGCTACACCTTC. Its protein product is CASSPAPSNYGYTF.

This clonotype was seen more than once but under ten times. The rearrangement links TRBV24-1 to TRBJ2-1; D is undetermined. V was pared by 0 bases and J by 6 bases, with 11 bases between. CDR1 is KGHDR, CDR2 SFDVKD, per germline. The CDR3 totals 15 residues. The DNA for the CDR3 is TGTGCCACCAGTGATTTGTTTAGCTCGGGCAATGAGCAGTTCTTC. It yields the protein CATSDLFSSGNEQFF.

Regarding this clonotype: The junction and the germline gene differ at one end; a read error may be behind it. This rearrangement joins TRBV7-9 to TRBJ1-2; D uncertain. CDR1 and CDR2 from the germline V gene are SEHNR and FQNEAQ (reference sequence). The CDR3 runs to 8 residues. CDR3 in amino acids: CASSLEVF. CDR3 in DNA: TGTGCCAGCAGCTTAGAGGTATTC.

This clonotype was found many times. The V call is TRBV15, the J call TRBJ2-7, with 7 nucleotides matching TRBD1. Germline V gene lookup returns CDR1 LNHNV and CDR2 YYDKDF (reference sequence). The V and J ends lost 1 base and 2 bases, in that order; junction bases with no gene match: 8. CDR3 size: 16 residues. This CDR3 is CATSRGGTATAYEQYF. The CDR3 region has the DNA TGTGCCACCAGCAGAGGTGGGACAGCGACAGCCTACGAGCAGTACTTC.

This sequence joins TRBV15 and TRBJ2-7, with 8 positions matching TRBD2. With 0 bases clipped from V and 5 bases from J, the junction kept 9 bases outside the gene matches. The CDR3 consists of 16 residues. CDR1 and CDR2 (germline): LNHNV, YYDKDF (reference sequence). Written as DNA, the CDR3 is TGTGCCACCAGCAGAGAGCGGGAGGCCCCTCCTAACGAGCAGTACTTC. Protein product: CATSREREAPPNEQYF.

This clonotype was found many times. CDR3 in DNA: TGTGCCAGCAGTGAAATCAGGGGCGATCAGCCCCAGCATTTT. It encodes CASSEIRGDQPQHF. This chain joins TRBV6-1 and TRBJ1-5; D possibly corresponds to TRBD1 (6 bases). CDR3 length: 14 residues. Trimming stripped 2 bases from V and 5 bases from J, with 10 bases between. Per the germline V gene, CDR1 is MNHNS and CDR2 is SASEGT.

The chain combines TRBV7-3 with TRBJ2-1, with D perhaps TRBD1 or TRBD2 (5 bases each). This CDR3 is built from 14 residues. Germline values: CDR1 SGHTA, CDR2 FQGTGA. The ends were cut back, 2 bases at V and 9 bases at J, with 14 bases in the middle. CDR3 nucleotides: TGTGCCAGCAGCTTAGATCGGGGCGGACTTGAGCAGTTCTTC. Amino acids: CASSLDRGGLEQFF. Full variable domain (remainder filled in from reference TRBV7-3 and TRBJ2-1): GAGVSQTPSNKVTEKGKYVELRCDPISGHTALYWYRQSLGQGPEFLIYFQGTGAADDSGLPNDRFFAVRPEGSVSTLKIQRTERGDSAVYLCASSLDRGGLEQFFGPGTRLTVL.

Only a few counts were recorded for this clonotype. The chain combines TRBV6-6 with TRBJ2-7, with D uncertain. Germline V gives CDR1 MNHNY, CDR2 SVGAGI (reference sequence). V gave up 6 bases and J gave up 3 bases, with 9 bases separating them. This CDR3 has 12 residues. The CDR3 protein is CASSRQHYEQYF. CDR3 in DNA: TGTGCCAGCAGCAGACAACACTACGAGCAGTACTTC.

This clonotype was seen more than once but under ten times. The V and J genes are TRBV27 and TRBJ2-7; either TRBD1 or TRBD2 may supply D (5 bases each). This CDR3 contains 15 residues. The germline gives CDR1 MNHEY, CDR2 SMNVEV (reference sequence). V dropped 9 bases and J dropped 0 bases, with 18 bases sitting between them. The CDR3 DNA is TGTGCCAGGGACCAATCGGGACGGAGCTCCTACGAGCAGTACTTC. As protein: CARDQSGRSSYEQYF.

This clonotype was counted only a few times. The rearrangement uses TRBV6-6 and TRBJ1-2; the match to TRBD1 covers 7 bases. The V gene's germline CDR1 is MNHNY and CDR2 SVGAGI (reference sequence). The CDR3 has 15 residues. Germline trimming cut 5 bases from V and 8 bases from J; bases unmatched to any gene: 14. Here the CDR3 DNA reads TGTGCCAGCAGTGGATCCCTCGAGGGGGCTCCGGGCTACACCTTC. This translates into CASSGSLEGAPGYTF.

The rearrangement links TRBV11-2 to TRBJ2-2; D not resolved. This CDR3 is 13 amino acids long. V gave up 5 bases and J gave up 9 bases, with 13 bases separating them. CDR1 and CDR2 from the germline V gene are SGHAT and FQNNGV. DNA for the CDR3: TGTGCCAGCAGCATTGAGAGGACCCGGGAGCTGTTTTTT. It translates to CASSIERTRELFF.

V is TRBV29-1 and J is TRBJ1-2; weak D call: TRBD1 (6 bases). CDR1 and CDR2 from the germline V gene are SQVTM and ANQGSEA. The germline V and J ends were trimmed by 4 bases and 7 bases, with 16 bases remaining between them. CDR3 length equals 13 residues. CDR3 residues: CSVGSVGGSGYTF. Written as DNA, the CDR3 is TGCAGCGTTGGGTCAGTGGGGGGCTCTGGCTACACCTTC.

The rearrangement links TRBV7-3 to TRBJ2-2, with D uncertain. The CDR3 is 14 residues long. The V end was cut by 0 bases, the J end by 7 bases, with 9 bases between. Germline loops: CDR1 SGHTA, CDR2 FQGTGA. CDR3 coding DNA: TGTGCCAGCAGCTTAACGGACCGGTACGGGGAGCTGTTTTTT. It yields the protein CASSLTDRYGELFF.

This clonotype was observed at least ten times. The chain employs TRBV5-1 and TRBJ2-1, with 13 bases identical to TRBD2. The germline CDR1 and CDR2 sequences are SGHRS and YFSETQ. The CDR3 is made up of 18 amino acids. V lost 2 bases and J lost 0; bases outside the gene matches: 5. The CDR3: CASSFVLAGGFSYNEQFF. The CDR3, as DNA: TGCGCCAGCAGCTTCGTACTAGCGGGAGGGTTCTCCTACAATGAGCAGTTCTTC.